This record looks at one T cell receptor beta chain sequence and its context. The antigen remains undetermined. For the second PCR, which ran for 7 to 11 cycles, a sample-barcoded 5' primer and a J-beta primer mix were used. Each CDR3 protein is one row after TCRdb ran MiXCR on the 5' RACE reads. The sample carries about 830,000 distinct CDR3 sequences, approximately 59% recorded once. V was pared by 3 bases and J by 7 bases, with 10 bases between. CDR3 length equals 11 residues. In germline, CDR1 is DFQATT, CDR2 SNEGSKA (reference sequence). This sample was taken from a study of blood T cells in healthy people across ages. Study results and caveats: Whereas aged donors had fewer naive CD4+ cells, long-lived donors had more of them and higher diversity.

This sequence joins TRBV20-1 and TRBJ2-7; D may be TRBD2 (5 bases). Specimen: blood. The receptor was derived from a man aged 25-45 years in good health. DNA for the CDR3: TGCAGTGCTAGGACCAGCGGTGAGCAGTACTTC. This gives the protein CSARTSGEQYF.